This TCR beta chain was captured by sequencing in a study of T cells after yellow fever vaccination. In TCRdb, the 5' RACE reads were re-called with MiXCR into one record per CDR3 protein. The sample lists hundreds of thousands of distinct CDR3 sequences; 7% to 9% were seen once. This clonotype came up a few times. Its antigen remains unknown. The junction had 3 bases not matched to a gene; V was cut back by 2 bases and J by 1 base. The CDR3 loop spans 16 amino acids. Germline CDR1 is SGHRS and CDR2 is YFSETQ. Overall study results and limits: The secondary response showed a weaker magnitude and a faster peak, day 5 versus 15.

This receptor was obtained from a man aged 18 to 29 who received the YFV17D yellow fever vaccine. The input for sequencing was PBMCs, taken approximately 47 days after the first yellow fever vaccination. The rearrangement uses TRBV5-1 and TRBJ2-5; 12 bases match TRBD2. The CDR3 sequence is CASSLRLAGAQETQYF. In DNA, the CDR3 is TGCGCCAGCAGCTTAAGACTAGCGGGGGCCCAAGAGACCCAGTACTTC.